Shown below are 10 T cell receptor beta chains from a single sample sequenced in a study of blood T cells in healthy people across ages. Through a sample-barcoded 5' primer and a J-beta primer mix, a second PCR was run for about 6 to 11 cycles. One entry per CDR3 protein, called by TCRdb with MiXCR from the 5' RACE reads. The sample has about 670,000 distinct CDR3 sequences, around 52% seen once; the top ten hold around an eighth. Sequencing was carried out using blood. These receptors all come from a woman at least 80 years old in good health.

This clonotype was counted a few times. The chain recombines TRBV7-3 with TRBJ2-7; 9 bases match TRBD2. Germline trimming cut 0 bases from V and 3 bases from J; bases unmatched to any gene: 3. This CDR3 region has 15 residues. Germline lookup yields CDR1 SGHTA and CDR2 FQGTGA. In nucleotides, the CDR3 is TGTGCCAGCAGCTTAACAGCGGGGGGTGTCTACGAGCAGTACTTC. This encodes CASSLTAGGVYEQYF.

This clonotype has a handful of counts. V gene TRBV7-2 combines with J gene TRBJ2-1; D is uncertain. Trimming took 5 bases from V and 5 from J, leaving 16 bases between them. CDR3 length: 15 residues. Germline V gene lookup returns CDR1 SGHTA and CDR2 FQGNSA. CDR3 residues: CASSLGSPYNNEQFF. CDR3 nucleotide sequence: TGTGCCAGCAGCCTCGGGTCCCCTTATAACAATGAGCAGTTCTTC.

For this clonotype: A read error may be the cause here, since a much bigger clone is one base away. The J gene is TRBJ2-1, the V gene TRBV7-8; D is perhaps TRBD1 (5 bases). The CDR3 has 14 residues. The germline V gene encodes CDR1 SGHVS and CDR2 FQNEAQ. CDR3 in DNA: TGTGCCAGCAGCTTAGTTCATGGGGCAAATGGGCAGTTCTTC. Amino acid sequence: CASSLVHGANGQFF.

The chain carries TRBV11-1 and TRBJ2-3; D not certain. The CDR3 sequence is 14 residues long. V was shortened by 6 bases and J by 3 bases, with 13 bases between the two germline ends. Per germline, CDR1 SGHAT and CDR2 FQDESV (reference sequence). The CDR3 sequence: CASSRTSTTDTQYF. In DNA, the CDR3 is TGTGCCAGCAGTCGAACAAGTACGACAGATACGCAGTATTTT.

This clonotype has at least ten counts. The CDR3 is CASSPSDGYGEQYF. The CDR3 DNA sequence: TGCGCCAGCAGCCCTTCGGACGGATACGGCGAGCAGTACTTC. This chain uses TRBV5-1 with TRBJ2-7, with no clear D. In germline, CDR1 is SGHRS, CDR2 YFSETQ. This CDR3 has 14 residues. V dropped 4 bases and J dropped 6 bases, with 17 bases sitting between them.

This clonotype was observed a single time. At one boundary the junction diverges from the germline segment, which might be a read error. V is TRBV12-3 or TRBV12-4 and J is TRBJ1-2; perhaps TRBD1 as D (6 bases). This CDR3 region has 15 residues. CDR3 in amino acids: CVSSFGGRGYYGYTF. DNA of the CDR3: TGTGTCAGCAGTTTTGGGGGGCGAGGGTACTATGGCTACACCTTC.

This clonotype is a singleton in its sample. The V call is TRBV7-3, the J call TRBJ2-7, with 8 bases lining up with TRBD1. This CDR3 is built from 15 residues. Per the germline V gene, CDR1 is SGHTA and CDR2 is FQGTGA. Trimming at V came to 2 bases and at J to 2 bases, leaving 5 bases not matched to a gene. CDR3 sequence reads: CASSLGTGRTYEQYF. DNA of the CDR3: TGTGCCAGCAGCTTAGGGACAGGCCGTACCTACGAGCAGTACTTC.

This clonotype was seen ten or more times. As DNA, the CDR3 is TGCAGCGTTAAACTAGCGGTCCGAGGGTCAGATACGCAGTATTTT. Protein sequence: CSVKLAVRGSDTQYF. The J gene is TRBJ2-3, the V gene TRBV29-1; TRBD2 matches at 8 bases. Losses at the gene ends were 5 bases for V and 4 bases for J; bases not matched to a gene: 11. The CDR3 covers 15 residues. Per germline, CDR1 SQVTM and CDR2 ANQGSEA.

This clonotype has a handful of counts. The rearrangement joins TRBV11-2 to TRBJ2-4; D uncertain. Germline V lookup: CDR1 SGHAT, CDR2 FQNNGV. Trimming took off 5 bases at V and 1 base at J, with 9 bases between the two ends. This CDR3 is 14 amino acids long. CDR3: CASSVSVAKNIQYF. In DNA form, the CDR3 reads TGTGCCAGCAGCGTCTCCGTGGCCAAAAACATTCAGTACTTC.

The CDR3 DNA reads TGCAGTGCTGCAGGGACTAGCGACTACAATGAGCAGTTCTTC. Protein product: CSAAGTSDYNEQFF. The chain employs TRBV20-1 and TRBJ2-1; 10 nucleotides line up with TRBD2. Germline V CDR1 and CDR2: DFQATT, SNEGSKA (reference sequence). The J segment lost 3 bases and the V segment lost 5 bases, leaving 4 bases of the junction unmatched. CDR3 length equals 14 residues.